This is a list of T cell receptor beta chains from one sample in a study of regulatory T cells in long-lasting Graves disease. MiXCR was run by TCRdb on the multiplex PCR reads, yielding one entry per CDR3 protein. The profile shows a few hundred thousand distinct CDR3 sequences, 20% to 25% of them singletons. Material: peripheral blood mononuclear cells (PBMCs), obtained when the disease was refractory, from a patient treated with antithyroid drugs. These receptors originate from a middle-aged woman with Graves disease. The conserved cysteine and the conserved F or W are not part of the CDR3 here.

v_call	j_call	cdr3_aa
TRBV12-3/TRBV12-4	TRBJ2-5	ASNPGGGAPEETQY
TRBV12-3/TRBV12-4	TRBJ1-5	ASSLRSGWAASSYSNQPQH
TRBV6-5	TRBJ1-1	ASSYSQGVDTEAF
TRBV6-2/TRBV6-3	TRBJ2-5	ASSSILDTAETQY
TRBV5-1	TRBJ2-2	ASSPGSHRKGETGELF
TRBV10-3	TRBJ2-7	AISTDRGLYEQY
TRBV6-2/TRBV6-3	TRBJ1-4	ASSKGTVLNEKLF
TRBV2	TRBJ1-5	ASSEIQGARGQPQH
TRBV13	TRBJ2-7	ASSPWDSGGEQY
TRBV28	TRBJ2-7	ASSLWTSGRSYEQY
TRBV5-6	TRBJ2-4	ASSPGWTTKNIQY
TRBV7-6	TRBJ2-5	ASSLGDSYQETQY
TRBV7-8	TRBJ2-3	ASSLWAGQKVDTQY
TRBV2	TRBJ2-7	ASSVVLAAAEQY
TRBV10-2	TRBJ2-2	ASTIGREKAGELF
TRBV11-2	TRBJ2-7	ASSLEVNTGNEQY
TRBV19	TRBJ1-5	ASSIETRGGRDQPQH
TRBV6-1	TRBJ1-1	ASRPPEEDTEAF
TRBV20-1	TRBJ2-2	SARALTANTGELF
TRBV5-1	TRBJ2-5	ASSLTTSGSGLQETQY
TRBV15	TRBJ1-5	ATSREGTEGRPQH
TRBV7-8	TRBJ2-5	ASSFGVGLLRGKTQY
TRBV10-3	TRBJ2-7	AISEGTHSYEQY
TRBV5-5	TRBJ1-5	ASSRTGGWSNQPQH
TRBV2	TRBJ2-6	VSRGYGANVLT
TRBV6-2/TRBV6-3	TRBJ2-7	ASSSSSGGYEQY
TRBV29-1	TRBJ1-1	SVHRGPTEAF